A few counts support the clone carrying this T cell receptor beta chain. PCR amplification relied on 60 Vbeta primers (plus 13 Jbeta primers). TCRdb's table, derived via immunoSEQ multiplex PCR, lists solely in-frame clones and lacks some. The sample includes 150,000 to 200,000 clones, around 79% seen only once; the top ten take about 2.3%. CDR1 is LGHNT, CDR2 FRNRAP, per germline. V was shortened by 0 bases and J by 1 base, with 13 bases between the two germline ends. The CDR3 runs to 17 residues. This entry is derived from a study of cytomegalovirus exposure and HLA in healthy donors. The J gene is TRBJ1-5, the V gene TRBV12-5, with D hard to call. The sample taken for sequencing was PBMCs. This TCR was sampled from a female donor in good health and CMV-seronegative. CDR3 nucleotides: TGTGCTAGTGGTTTGGTACGAACAGATAAAAGCAATCAGCCCCAGCATTTT. Its translation is CASGLVRTDKSNQPQHF.